Below are 32 T cell receptor beta chains sequenced from a single sample in a study of cytomegalovirus exposure and HLA in healthy donors. Assay used: immunoSEQ multiplex PCR; TCRdb lists only in-frame clones, some missing. The data show around 120,000 clones, about nine tenths seen once. Sequencing was performed on PBMCs. The receptors derive from a young man in good health and CMV-seropositive.

The rearrangement uses TRBV7-9 and TRBJ2-5; tentative D call: TRBD2 (5 bases). Per germline, CDR1 SEHNR and CDR2 FQNEAQ (reference sequence). This CDR3 has 14 amino acids. The V end was cut by 5 bases, the J end by 5 bases, with 15 bases between. The DNA of the CDR3 is TGTGCCAGCAGCCCGTTCGGGGTGGGCGAGACCCAGTACTTC. Translation: CASSPFGVGETQYF.

This chain joins TRBV18 and TRBJ2-1, with 7 bases that match TRBD1. This CDR3 contains 19 residues. The J segment lost 0 bases and the V segment lost 2 bases, leaving 13 bases of the junction unmatched. Germline V lookup: CDR1 KGHSH, CDR2 LQKENI. DNA of the CDR3: TGTGCCAGCTCACCAGAAGGACAGGCCCTAAGGGCCTCCTACAATGAGCAGTTCTTC. Translation: CASSPEGQALRASYNEQFF.

The chain recombines TRBV5-1 with TRBJ2-2; 12 nucleotides agree with TRBD1. V shed 4 bases and J 6 bases; nucleotides not matched to a gene: 7. CDR1 and CDR2 (germline): SGHRS, YFSETQ. The CDR3 is made up of 16 amino acids. The CDR3 bases are TGCGCCAGCAGCCATCCGGGACAGGGGGCCGCCGGGGAGCTGTTTTTT. Its translation is CASSHPGQGAAGELFF.

The V call is TRBV11-2, the J call TRBJ1-3; D remains ambiguous. Between the trimmed V and J ends, which lost 0 bases and 7 bases, there was a span of 25 bases. Per the germline V gene, CDR1 is SGHAT and CDR2 is FQNNGV. The CDR3 is 19 residues long. Written as DNA, the CDR3 is TGTGCCAGCAGCTTAGATTCCGGGCGGGCGGAACAGTTCGGGAACACCATATATTTT. Its translation: CASSLDSGRAEQFGNTIYF.

V and J are TRBV2 and TRBJ2-1, with TRBD1 matching 12 bases. Germline lookup yields CDR1 SNHLY and CDR2 FYNNEI. J gave up 6 bases and V 7 bases, and 10 bases lay outside the gene matches. The CDR3 is 16 residues long. CDR3 residues: CASMGQGAEWGNEQFF. In nucleotides, the CDR3 is TGTGCCAGCATGGGACAGGGGGCCGAGTGGGGCAATGAGCAGTTCTTC. The full variable domain, with the rest looked up from reference TRBV2 and TRBJ2-1, is EPEVTQTPSHQVTQMGQEVILRCVPISNHLYFYWYRQILGQKVEFLVSFYNNEISEKSEIFDDQFSVERPDGSNFTLKIRSTKLEDSAMYFCASMGQGAEWGNEQFFGPGTRLTVL.

The genes are TRBV28 and TRBJ1-2; possibly TRBD1 for D (6 bases). Germline lookup yields CDR1 MDHEN and CDR2 SYDVKM. With 1 base removed from V and 6 bases from J, the gap between germline ends came to 12 bases. The CDR3 runs 14 residues. The CDR3 reads CASSLLANRDGYTF. The CDR3 bases are TGTGCCAGCAGTTTATTAGCGAACAGGGATGGCTACACCTTC.

The rearrangement links TRBV2 to TRBJ1-1; D gene ambiguous. Germline V gene data show CDR1 as SNHLY and CDR2 as FYNNEI. This CDR3 is built from 13 residues. Trimming took off 4 bases at V and 0 bases at J, with 6 bases between the two ends. In DNA, the CDR3 is TGTGCCAGCAGTGTAGAAGTGAACACTGAAGCTTTCTTT. Translation gives CASSVEVNTEAFF.

This chain uses TRBV7-2 with TRBJ1-5; D remains unclear. Germline V gives CDR1 SGHTA, CDR2 FQGNSA. The CDR3 spans 18 residues. V was pared by 1 base and J by 3 bases, with 19 bases between. CDR3 nucleotide sequence: TGTGCCAGCAGCTTAGGACGAGCCTCCCGCGGAGTCAATCAGCCCCAGCATTTT. Its translation: CASSLGRASRGVNQPQHF.

The chain combines TRBV19 with TRBJ2-3, with 8 bases fitting TRBD1. V shed 5 bases and J 2 bases; nucleotides not matched to a gene: 3. The CDR3 runs 14 residues. The germline V gene encodes CDR1 LNHDA and CDR2 SQIVND (reference sequence). As DNA, the CDR3 is TGTGCCAGTAGTCTGGGACAGGCCACAGATACGCAGTATTTT. This translates into CASSLGQATDTQYF. Drawing the rest from reference TRBV19 and TRBJ2-3, the complete variable domain is DGGITQSPKYLFRKEGQNVTLSCEQNLNHDAMYWYRQDPGQGLRLIYYSQIVNDFQKGDIAEGYSVSREKKESFPLTVTSAQKNPTAFYLCASSLGQATDTQYFGPGTRLTVL.

The CDR3 spells CASTEGQLHNSPLHF. CDR3 DNA sequence: TGTGCCAGCACCGAAGGACAGCTCCATAATTCACCCCTCCACTTT. The chain joins TRBV27 to TRBJ1-6, with a weak D call TRBD1 (6 bases). Germline CDR1 reads MNHEY; CDR2 reads SMNVEV (reference sequence). The length of the CDR3 is 15 residues. The germline V and J ends were trimmed by 7 bases and 5 bases, with 15 bases remaining between them.

The rearrangement uses TRBV7-9 and TRBJ1-2; D gene ambiguous. The V gene's germline CDR1 is SEHNR and CDR2 FQNEAQ (reference sequence). The CDR3 length is 14 residues. Between the trimmed V and J ends, which lost 3 bases and 3 bases, there was a span of 11 bases. The chain's CDR3 is CASSFETEYYGYTF. The CDR3 DNA is TGTGCCAGCAGCTTCGAGACTGAATACTATGGCTACACCTTC.

The chain carries TRBV27 and TRBJ1-3; 11 positions match TRBD1. The V and J ends lost 6 bases and 4 bases, in that order; junction bases with no gene match: 5. CDR3 length: 15 residues. The germline V gene has CDR1 MNHEY and CDR2 SMNVEV (reference sequence). The CDR3 reads CASRPGTGGGNTIYF. The CDR3 DNA is TGTGCCAGCAGGCCCGGGACAGGGGGAGGAAACACCATATATTTT.

This clone was seen once. The rearrangement joins TRBV4-3 to TRBJ2-7; D gene uncertain. Germline CDR1 LGHNA, CDR2 YSLEER. The CDR3 contains 15 residues. Trimming removed 1 base from V and 0 bases from J, with 10 bases in between. Here the CDR3 reads CASSQGSPYSYEQYF. The CDR3 DNA reads as TGCGCCAGCAGCCAAGGCAGTCCTTACTCCTACGAGCAGTACTTC.

The chain links TRBV2 to TRBJ1-5; D not certain. CDR1 is SNHLY, CDR2 FYNNEI, per germline. The length of the CDR3 is 14 residues. V shed 2 bases and J shed 4 bases, with 9 bases lying between them. CDR3 nucleotide sequence: TGTGCCAGCAGTGAACGGAGTCAGAATCAGCCCCAGCATTTT. Translated: CASSERSQNQPQHF.

The rearrangement joins TRBV4-1 to TRBJ2-2; 8 nucleotides match TRBD2. The germline CDR1 and CDR2 sequences are MGHRA and YSYEKL. The ends lost 4 bases at V and 5 bases at J; junction bases unmatched: 12. The CDR3 consists of 17 residues. The CDR3 DNA follows: TGCGCCAGCAGCCCCCTCGATATGGGACTAGTGACCGGGGAGCTGTTTTTT. Its protein is CASSPLDMGLVTGELFF.

This chain uses TRBV15 with TRBJ2-4, with 8 bases identical to TRBD1. The CDR3 loop spans 15 amino acids. With 2 bases clipped from V and 5 bases from J, the junction kept 5 bases outside the gene matches. Germline V gene sequence: CDR1 LNHNV, CDR2 YYDKDF (reference sequence). The CDR3 DNA reads as TGTGCCACCAGCAGATCGGACAGGGACGAAAACATTCAGTACTTC. Its protein product is CATSRSDRDENIQYF. Together with reference TRBV15 and TRBJ2-4, the CDR3 gives the full variable domain: DAMVIQNPRYQVTQFGKPVTLSCSQTLNHNVMYWYQQKSSQAPKLLFHYYDKDFNNEADTPDNFQSRRPNTSFCFLDIRSPGLGDTAMYLCATSRSDRDENIQYFGAGTRLSVL.

The rearrangement uses TRBV4-3 and TRBJ1-4, with 8 positions matching TRBD1. V was clipped by 3 bases and J by 4 bases; unmatched bases: 4. CDR3 length: 15 residues. Germline V CDR1 and CDR2: LGHNA, YSLEER. CDR3 bases: TGCGCCAGCAGCCAGATGACAGGGGATAATGAAAAACTGTTTTTT. It codes for CASSQMTGDNEKLFF.

The chain employs TRBV19 and TRBJ1-1; D may be TRBD1 (5 bases). Trimming removed 4 bases at V and 6 bases at J, with 6 bases between. This CDR3 is built from 11 residues. Germline-derived CDR1 and CDR2 are LNHDA and SQIVND (reference sequence). CDR3 bases: TGTGCCAGTAGTACAGGGCCTGAAGCTTTCTTT. This gives the protein CASSTGPEAFF. Full variable domain (outside the CDR3, taken from reference TRBV19 and TRBJ1-1): DGGITQSPKYLFRKEGQNVTLSCEQNLNHDAMYWYRQDPGQGLRLIYYSQIVNDFQKGDIAEGYSVSREKKESFPLTVTSAQKNPTAFYLCASSTGPEAFFGQGTRLTVV.

The rearrangement links TRBV7-2 to TRBJ2-7; D is possibly TRBD1 (5 bases). Trimming stripped 1 base from V and 5 bases from J, with 12 bases between. Germline CDR1 and CDR2: SGHTA and FQGNSA. CDR3 size: 14 residues. The CDR3 region has the DNA TGTGCCAGCAGCTTAGGGATAGGGGTCAACGAGCAGTACTTC. Amino acids: CASSLGIGVNEQYF.

The V gene is TRBV10-3, the J gene TRBJ2-1; D perhaps matches TRBD2 (5 bases). This CDR3 is 14 amino acids long. Germline V lookup: CDR1 ENHRY, CDR2 SYGVKD. The ends were cut back, 7 bases at V and 0 bases at J, with 10 bases in the middle. CDR3 nucleotides: TGTGCCATCACCCACCGGGACTCCTACAATGAGCAGTTCTTC. It yields the protein CAITHRDSYNEQFF.

This sequence joins TRBV19 and TRBJ1-2, with a weak D call TRBD1 (5 bases). The CDR3 is 14 residues long. Trimming stripped 3 bases from V and 4 bases from J, with 12 bases between. In germline, CDR1 is LNHDA, CDR2 SQIVND (reference sequence). The CDR3 DNA reads TGTGCCAGTAGTATGCGGCAGGGTACCTATGGCTACACCTTC. Translation gives CASSMRQGTYGYTF.

The chain combines TRBV7-2 with TRBJ1-6; 9 positions agree with TRBD1. The CDR3 is 15 amino acids. Trimming cost V 4 bases and J 5 bases; bases outside gene matches: 3. Germline V lookup: CDR1 SGHTA, CDR2 FQGNSA. The CDR3 is CASSWDRAHNSPLHF. CDR3 nucleotide sequence: TGTGCCAGCAGCTGGGACAGGGCGCATAATTCACCCCTCCACTTT. The whole variable domain, filled in from reference TRBV7-2 and TRBJ1-6, reads GAGVSQSPSNKVTEKGKDVELRCDPISGHTALYWYRQSLGQGLEFLIYFQGNSAPDKSGLPSDRFSAERTGGSVSTLTIQRTQQEDSAVYLCASSWDRAHNSPLHFGNGTRLTVT.

The V and J genes are TRBV6-5 and TRBJ2-1; 12 nucleotides align to TRBD2. V trimming: 3 bases; J trimming: 8 bases; junction bases outside the gene matches: 8. CDR3 length equals 16 residues. Germline V gives CDR1 MNHEY, CDR2 SVGAGI. The CDR3: CASSYRTSGALDEQFF. The CDR3 bases are TGTGCCAGCAGTTATCGGACTAGCGGGGCCCTGGATGAGCAGTTCTTC.

This clone was counted once. This chain connects TRBV5-1 to TRBJ2-3, with no clear D. CDR3 length: 14 residues. The germline CDR1 and CDR2 sequences are SGHRS and YFSETQ. V gave up 5 bases and J gave up 4 bases, with 14 bases separating them. In DNA form, the CDR3 reads TGCGCCAGCAGGGCTCCCCGGGTCCCAGATACGCAGTATTTT. Its protein product is CASRAPRVPDTQYF. Full variable domain (outside the CDR3, taken from reference TRBV5-1 and TRBJ2-3): KAGVTQTPRYLIKTRGQQVTLSCSPISGHRSVSWYQQTPGQGLQFLFEYFSETQRNKGNFPGRFSGRQFSNSRSEMNVSTLELGDSALYLCASRAPRVPDTQYFGPGTRLTVL.

J is TRBJ2-5 and V is TRBV6-6, with 7 bases matching TRBD2. Germline assignment: CDR1 MNHNY and CDR2 SVGAGI (reference sequence). The length of the CDR3 is 15 residues. V lost 7 bases and J lost 5; bases outside the gene matches: 13. Written as DNA, the CDR3 is TGTGCCAGCATTCGACCGGGGGGAAGGTGGGAGACCCAGTACTTC. It is translated as CASIRPGGRWETQYF.

The chain recombines TRBV27 with TRBJ2-2; 7 nucleotides match TRBD1. The CDR3 loop spans 15 amino acids. The germline V gene has CDR1 MNHEY and CDR2 SMNVEV (reference sequence). The V and J ends lost 7 bases and 3 bases, in that order; junction bases with no gene match: 8. In DNA, the CDR3 is TGTGCCAGCAAACAGCGACAGGGAGACACCGGGGAGCTGTTTTTT. Amino acid sequence: CASKQRQGDTGELFF.

The V and J genes are TRBV19 and TRBJ2-2, with D perhaps matching TRBD1 (5 bases). Trimming stripped 3 bases from V and 4 bases from J, with 18 bases between. The CDR3 is made up of 17 amino acids. CDR1 and CDR2 (germline): LNHDA, SQIVND (reference sequence). DNA of the CDR3: TGTGCCAGTAGTATCATGGGCAGGGTTGCGTTCACCGGGGAGCTGTTTTTT. Translation gives CASSIMGRVAFTGELFF. Filled out from reference TRBV19 and TRBJ2-2, the complete variable domain reads DGGITQSPKYLFRKEGQNVTLSCEQNLNHDAMYWYRQDPGQGLRLIYYSQIVNDFQKGDIAEGYSVSREKKESFPLTVTSAQKNPTAFYLCASSIMGRVAFTGELFFGEGSRLTVL.

V usage is TRBV4-1 and J usage is TRBJ2-5; TRBD1 aligns across 8 bases. Germline CDR1 reads MGHRA; CDR2 reads YSYEKL. The V segment lost 3 bases and the J segment 4 bases; nucleotides outside the gene matches: 10. The length of the CDR3 is 16 residues. The chain's CDR3 is CASSQPTGGSAETQYF. CDR3 sequence (DNA): TGCGCCAGCAGCCAGCCTACAGGGGGTTCGGCAGAGACCCAGTACTTC.

The V and J genes are TRBV7-9 and TRBJ1-1; D may be TRBD1 (5 bases). Trimming took off 1 base at V and 6 bases at J, with 9 bases between the two ends. This CDR3 is 13 amino acids long. CDR1 is SEHNR, CDR2 FQNEAQ, per germline (reference sequence). In DNA, the CDR3 is TGTGCCAGCAGCTTAGGTAAAGGGGCTGAAGCTTTCTTT. It translates to CASSLGKGAEAFF.

The J gene is TRBJ2-7, the V gene TRBV23-1, with a possible D match to TRBD2 (6 bases). TRBV23-1 is sorted into the ORF group, with uncertain function. CDR3 length: 16 residues. V lost 4 bases and J lost 1, with 17 bases in between. The CDR3 region has the DNA TGCGCCAGCAGTCGGAGCGGGCCTTACCCTTCCTACGAGCAGTACTTC. Translated: CASSRSGPYPSYEQYF.

V is TRBV27 and J is TRBJ1-5; 8 nucleotides match TRBD1. CDR1 and CDR2 from the germline V gene are MNHEY and SMNVEV (reference sequence). The CDR3 length is 17 residues. Trimming took 6 bases from V and 6 from J; bases not matched to a gene: 16. Here the CDR3 reads CASSPGDRRELGQPQHF. Written as DNA, the CDR3 is TGTGCCAGCAGCCCAGGGGACAGGAGGGAGTTGGGTCAGCCCCAGCATTTT.

The chain couples TRBV7-8 to TRBJ1-3, with TRBD1 identical over 7 bases. Germline CDR1 is SGHVS and CDR2 is FQNEAQ. V lost 4 bases and J lost 0; bases outside the gene matches: 3. The CDR3 length is 15 residues. CDR3 sequence (DNA): TGTGCCAGCAGCTCACAGGGGTCCTCTGGAAACACCATATATTTT. Translated, it gives CASSSQGSSGNTIYF.